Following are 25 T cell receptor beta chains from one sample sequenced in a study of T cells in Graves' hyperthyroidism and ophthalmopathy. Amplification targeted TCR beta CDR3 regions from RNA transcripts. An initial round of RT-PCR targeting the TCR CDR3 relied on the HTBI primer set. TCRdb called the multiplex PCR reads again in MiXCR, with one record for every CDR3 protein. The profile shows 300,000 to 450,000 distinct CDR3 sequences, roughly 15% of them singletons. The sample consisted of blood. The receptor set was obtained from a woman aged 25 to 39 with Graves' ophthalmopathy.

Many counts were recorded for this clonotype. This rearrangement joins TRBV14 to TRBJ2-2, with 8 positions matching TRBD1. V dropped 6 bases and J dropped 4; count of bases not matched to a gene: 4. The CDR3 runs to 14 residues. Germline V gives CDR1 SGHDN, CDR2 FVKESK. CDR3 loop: CASRRTGGTGELFF. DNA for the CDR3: TGTGCCAGCAGACGTACAGGGGGCACCGGGGAGCTGTTTTTT.

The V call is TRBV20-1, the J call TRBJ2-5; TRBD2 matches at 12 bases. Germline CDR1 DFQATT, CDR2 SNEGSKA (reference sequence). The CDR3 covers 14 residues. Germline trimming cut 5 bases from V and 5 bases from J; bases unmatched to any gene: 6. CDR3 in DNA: TGCAGTGCTGGACTAGCGGGGCAGTGGGAGACCCAGTACTTC. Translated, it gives CSAGLAGQWETQYF.

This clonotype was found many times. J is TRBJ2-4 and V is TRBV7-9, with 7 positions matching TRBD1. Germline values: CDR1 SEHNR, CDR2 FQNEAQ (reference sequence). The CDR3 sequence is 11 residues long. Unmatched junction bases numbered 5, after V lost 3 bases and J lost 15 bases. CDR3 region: CASSFGQGVYF. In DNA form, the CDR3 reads TGTGCCAGCAGCTTCGGTCAGGGGGTGTACTTC. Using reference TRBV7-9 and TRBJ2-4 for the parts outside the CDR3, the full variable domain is DTGVSQNPRHKITKRGQNVTFRCDPISEHNRLYWYRQTLGQGPEFLTYFQNEAQLEKSRLLSDRFSAERPKGSFSTLEIQRTEQGDSAMYLCASSFGQGVYFGAGTRLSVL.

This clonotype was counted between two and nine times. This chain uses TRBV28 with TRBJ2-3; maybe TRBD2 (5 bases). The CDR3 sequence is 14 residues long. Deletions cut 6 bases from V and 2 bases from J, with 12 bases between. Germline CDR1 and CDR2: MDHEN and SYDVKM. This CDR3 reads CASRGGLSTDTQYF. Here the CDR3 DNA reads TGTGCCAGCAGGGGCGGACTTTCCACAGATACGCAGTATTTT.

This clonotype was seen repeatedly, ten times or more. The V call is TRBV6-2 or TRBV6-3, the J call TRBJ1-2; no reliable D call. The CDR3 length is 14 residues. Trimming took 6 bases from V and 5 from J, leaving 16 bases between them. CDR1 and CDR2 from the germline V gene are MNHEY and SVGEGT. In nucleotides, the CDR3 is TGTGCCAGCAGAAGGACGGAATCAAGATATGGCTACACCTTC. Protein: CASRRTESRYGYTF.

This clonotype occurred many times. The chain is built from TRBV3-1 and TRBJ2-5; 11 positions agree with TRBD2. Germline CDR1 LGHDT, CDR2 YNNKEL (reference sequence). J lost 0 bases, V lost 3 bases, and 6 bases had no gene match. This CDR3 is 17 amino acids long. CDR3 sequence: CASSHRGLAENQETQYF. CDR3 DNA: TGTGCCAGCAGCCACAGGGGACTAGCGGAAAACCAAGAGACCCAGTACTTC.

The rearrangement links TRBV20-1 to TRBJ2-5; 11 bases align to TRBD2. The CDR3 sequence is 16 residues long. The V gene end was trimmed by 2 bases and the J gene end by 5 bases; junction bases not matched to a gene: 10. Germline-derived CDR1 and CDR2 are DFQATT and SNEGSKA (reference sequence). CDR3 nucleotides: TGCAGTGCTAGATTGACCCTAGCGGGGGGCTTGGAGACCCAGTACTTC. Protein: CSARLTLAGGLETQYF.

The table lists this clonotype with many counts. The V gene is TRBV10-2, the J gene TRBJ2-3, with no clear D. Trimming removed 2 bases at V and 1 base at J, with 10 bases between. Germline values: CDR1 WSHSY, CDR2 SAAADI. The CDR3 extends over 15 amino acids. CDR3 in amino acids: CASSEITDRTDTQYF. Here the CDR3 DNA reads TGCGCCAGCAGTGAGATCACAGATCGCACAGATACGCAGTATTTT.

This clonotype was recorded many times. In DNA form, the CDR3 reads TGTGCCAGCTCCCCGGACGGGACAAACTCCTACAATGAGCAGTTCTTC. Translated, it gives CASSPDGTNSYNEQFF. The rearrangement joins TRBV2 to TRBJ2-1; the D gene is possibly TRBD1 (6 bases). Trimming stripped 8 bases from V and 0 bases from J, with 17 bases between. The CDR3 spans 16 residues. Germline V gene sequence: CDR1 SNHLY, CDR2 FYNNEI.

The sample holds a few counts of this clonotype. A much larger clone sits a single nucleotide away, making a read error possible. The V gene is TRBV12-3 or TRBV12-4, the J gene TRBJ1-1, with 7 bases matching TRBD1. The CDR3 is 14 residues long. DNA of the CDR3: TGTACCAGCAGCCAGACAGGGAGGGGCACTGAAGCTTTCTTT. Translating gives CTSSQTGRGTEAFF.

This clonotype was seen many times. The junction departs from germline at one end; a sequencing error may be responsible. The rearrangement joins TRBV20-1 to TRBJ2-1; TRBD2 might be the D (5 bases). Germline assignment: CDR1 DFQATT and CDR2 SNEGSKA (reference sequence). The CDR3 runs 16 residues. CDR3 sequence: CSARDPLSLEGNGQFF. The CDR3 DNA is TGCAGTGCTAGAGATCCCCTATCGCTAGAGGGTAATGGGCAGTTCTTC.

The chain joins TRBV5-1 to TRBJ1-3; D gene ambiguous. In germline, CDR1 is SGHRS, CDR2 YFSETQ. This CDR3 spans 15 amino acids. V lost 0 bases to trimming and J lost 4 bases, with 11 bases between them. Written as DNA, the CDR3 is TGCGCCAGCAGCTTGGCGGGCAATGGGGGAAACACCATATATTTT. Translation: CASSLAGNGGNTIYF.

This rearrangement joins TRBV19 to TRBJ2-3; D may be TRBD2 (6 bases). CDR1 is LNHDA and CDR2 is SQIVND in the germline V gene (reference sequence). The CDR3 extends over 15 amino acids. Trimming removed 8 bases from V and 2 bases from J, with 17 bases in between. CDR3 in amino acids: CASQELRGYTDTQYF. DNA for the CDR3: TGTGCCAGTCAAGAATTGCGGGGTTACACAGATACGCAGTATTTT.

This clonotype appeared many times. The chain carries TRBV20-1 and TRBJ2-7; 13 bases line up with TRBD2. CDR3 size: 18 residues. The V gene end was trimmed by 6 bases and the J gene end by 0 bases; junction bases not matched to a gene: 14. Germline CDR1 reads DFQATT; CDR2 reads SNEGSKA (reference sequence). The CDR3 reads CSAPTGLAGPTPSYEQYF. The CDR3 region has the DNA TGCAGTGCACCTACGGGACTAGCGGGGCCTACTCCCTCCTACGAGCAGTACTTC.

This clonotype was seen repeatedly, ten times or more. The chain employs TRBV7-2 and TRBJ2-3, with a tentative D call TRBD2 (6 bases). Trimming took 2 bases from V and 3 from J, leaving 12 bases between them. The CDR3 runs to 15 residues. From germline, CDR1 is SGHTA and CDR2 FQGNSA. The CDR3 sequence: CASSLPDGGTDTQYF. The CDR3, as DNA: TGTGCCAGCAGCTTACCCGATGGAGGGACAGATACGCAGTATTTT.

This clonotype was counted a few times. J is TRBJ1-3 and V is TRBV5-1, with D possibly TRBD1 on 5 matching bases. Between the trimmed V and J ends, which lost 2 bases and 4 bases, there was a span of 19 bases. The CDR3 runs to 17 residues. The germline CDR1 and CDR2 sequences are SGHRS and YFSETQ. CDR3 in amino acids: CASSFLGTEMGGNTIYF. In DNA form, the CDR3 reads TGCGCCAGCAGCTTCCTTGGGACCGAGATGGGAGGAAACACCATATATTTT.

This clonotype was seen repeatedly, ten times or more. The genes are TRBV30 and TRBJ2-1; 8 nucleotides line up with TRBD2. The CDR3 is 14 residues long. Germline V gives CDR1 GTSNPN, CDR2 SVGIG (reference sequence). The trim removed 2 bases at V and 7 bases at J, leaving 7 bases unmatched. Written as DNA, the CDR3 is TGTGCCTGGAGTCCCGGACTAGCAAAAAATGAGCAGTTCTTC. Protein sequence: CAWSPGLAKNEQFF. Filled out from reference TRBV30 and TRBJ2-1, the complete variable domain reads SQTIHQWPATLVQPVGSPLSLECTVEGTSNPNLYWYRQAAGRGLQLLFYSVGIGQISSEVPQNLSASRPQDRQFILSSKKLLLSDSGFYLCAWSPGLAKNEQFFGPGTRLTVL.

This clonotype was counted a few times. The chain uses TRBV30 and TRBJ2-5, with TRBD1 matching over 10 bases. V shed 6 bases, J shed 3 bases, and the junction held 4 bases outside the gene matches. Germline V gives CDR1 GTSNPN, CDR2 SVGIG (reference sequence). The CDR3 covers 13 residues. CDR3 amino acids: CACPGTGEETQYF. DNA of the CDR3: TGTGCCTGCCCGGGGACAGGGGAAGAGACCCAGTACTTC.

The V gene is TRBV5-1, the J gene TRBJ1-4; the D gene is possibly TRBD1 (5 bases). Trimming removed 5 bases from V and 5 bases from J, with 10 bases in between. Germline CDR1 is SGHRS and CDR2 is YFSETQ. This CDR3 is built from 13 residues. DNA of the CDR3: TGCGCCAGCAGTGGGGCGAGGAATGAAAAACTGTTTTTT. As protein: CASSGARNEKLFF.

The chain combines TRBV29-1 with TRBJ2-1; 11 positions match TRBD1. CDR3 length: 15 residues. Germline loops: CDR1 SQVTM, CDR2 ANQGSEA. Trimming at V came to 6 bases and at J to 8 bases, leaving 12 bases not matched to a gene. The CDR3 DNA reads TGCAGCGTCCCTCTGAGGACAGGGGGCTTTGATGAGCAGTTCTTC. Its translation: CSVPLRTGGFDEQFF.

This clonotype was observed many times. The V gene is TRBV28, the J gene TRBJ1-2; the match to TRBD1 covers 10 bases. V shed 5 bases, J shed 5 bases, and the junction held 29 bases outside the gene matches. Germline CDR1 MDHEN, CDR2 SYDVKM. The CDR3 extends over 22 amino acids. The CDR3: CASSPSYRDRGVRGSPMYGYTF. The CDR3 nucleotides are TGTGCCAGCAGTCCCTCATACCGGGACAGGGGAGTTCGGGGTTCGCCGATGTATGGCTACACCTTC.

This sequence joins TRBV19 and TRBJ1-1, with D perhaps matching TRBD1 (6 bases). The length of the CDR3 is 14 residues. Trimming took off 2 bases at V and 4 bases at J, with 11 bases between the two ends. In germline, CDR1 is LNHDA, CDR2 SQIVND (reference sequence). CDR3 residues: CASSILGAGTEAFF. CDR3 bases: TGTGCCAGTAGTATATTGGGGGCCGGCACTGAAGCTTTCTTT.

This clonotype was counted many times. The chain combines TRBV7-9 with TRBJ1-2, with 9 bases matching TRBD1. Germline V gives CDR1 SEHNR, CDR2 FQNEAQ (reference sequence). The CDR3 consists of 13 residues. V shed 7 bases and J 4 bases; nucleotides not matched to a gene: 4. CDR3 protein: CASKTGGGYGYTF. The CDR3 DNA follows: TGTGCCAGCAAAACAGGGGGCGGCTATGGCTACACCTTC.

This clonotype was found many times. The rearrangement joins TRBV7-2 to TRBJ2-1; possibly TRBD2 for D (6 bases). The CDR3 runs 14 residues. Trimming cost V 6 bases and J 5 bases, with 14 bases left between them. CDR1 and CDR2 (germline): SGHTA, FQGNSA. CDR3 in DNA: TGTGCCAGCAGGCAGGGCGGGGCGAACAATGAGCAGTTCTTC. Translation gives CASRQGGANNEQFF. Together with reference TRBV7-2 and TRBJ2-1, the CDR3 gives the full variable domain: GAGVSQSPSNKVTEKGKDVELRCDPISGHTALYWYRQSLGQGLEFLIYFQGNSAPDKSGLPSDRFSAERTGGSVSTLTIQRTQQEDSAVYLCASRQGGANNEQFFGPGTRLTVL.

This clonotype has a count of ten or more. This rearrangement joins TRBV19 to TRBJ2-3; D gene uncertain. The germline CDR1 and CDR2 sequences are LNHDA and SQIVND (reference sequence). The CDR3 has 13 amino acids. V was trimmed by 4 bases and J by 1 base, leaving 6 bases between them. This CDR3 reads CASSTDGTDTQYF. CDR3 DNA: TGTGCCAGTAGTACGGACGGCACAGATACGCAGTATTTT. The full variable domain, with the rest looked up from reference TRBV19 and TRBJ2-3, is DGGITQSPKYLFRKEGQNVTLSCEQNLNHDAMYWYRQDPGQGLRLIYYSQIVNDFQKGDIAEGYSVSREKKESFPLTVTSAQKNPTAFYLCASSTDGTDTQYFGPGTRLTVL.